This paragraph covers one T cell receptor (beta chain) sequence. Its antigen is not identified. The study ran its PCR with 60 Vbeta and 13 Jbeta primers. TCRdb's table, derived via immunoSEQ multiplex PCR, lists solely in-frame clones and lacks some. The sample yields under 200,000 clones, approximately 82% seen once. The entry originates in a study of cytomegalovirus exposure and HLA in healthy donors. Study results and limitations: Presence/absence analyses assumed roughly uniform sequencing depth across donors, which may not hold.

The CDR3 sequence is 15 residues long. Trimming took off 0 bases at V and 9 bases at J, with 12 bases between the two ends. Germline V gene data show CDR1 as LGHNA and CDR2 as YSLEER. Sequencing input: PBMCs. The clonotype was recovered from a male donor in good health and CMV-seronegative. The chain joins TRBV4-3 to TRBJ1-6; D gene ambiguous. This chain's CDR3 is CASSQDFGVVSPLHF. The CDR3 DNA follows: TGCGCCAGCAGCCAAGATTTCGGGGTGGTTTCACCCCTCCACTTT.